This T cell receptor beta chain was identified during a study of T cells after yellow fever vaccination. V shed 4 bases and J shed 3 bases, with 8 bases lying between them. Germline assignment: CDR1 LGHNA and CDR2 YSLEER. The CDR3 length is 13 residues. TCRdb reprocessed the 5' RACE reads with MiXCR, giving one entry per CDR3 protein. The sample yields 300,000 or so distinct CDR3 sequences, under 15% seen once. This clonotype was counted many times. This chain connects TRBV4-3 to TRBJ2-3; D not resolved. This material consisted of CD4+ T cells sorted from PBMCs, taken 45 days after the yellow fever booster vaccination. This receptor was taken from a man aged 25 to 40 who received the YFV17D yellow fever vaccine. CDR3 amino acids: CASSPFATDTQYF. CDR3 bases: TGCGCCAGCAGCCCCTTCGCGACAGATACGCAGTATTTT.